The 21 T cell receptor beta chains reported below all come from one sample, sequenced in a study of graft-versus-host responses after intestinal transplantation. TCRdb keeps only in-frame clones here, not all; method: immunoSEQ multiplex PCR. The sample records some 70,000 clones, around 86% being singletons. Their cognate antigens are unknown. Here the sequenced sample was unstimulated CD8+ T cells sorted from spleen or lymph node cells, taken before transplant. The receptors derive from a human donor who was the organ donor for an intestinal transplant.

The gene calls are TRBV5-1 and TRBJ1-6; 8 bases match TRBD1. The CDR3 is 15 residues long. Germline V gene data show CDR1 as SGHRS and CDR2 as YFSETQ. J gave up 10 bases and V 1 base, and 7 bases lay outside the gene matches. The chain's CDR3 is CASSLSGQGRSPLHF. As DNA, the CDR3 is TGCGCCAGCAGCTTGTCCGGACAGGGCCGATCACCCCTCCACTTT.

The chain has TRBV28 and TRBJ2-7, with D perhaps matching TRBD1 (5 bases). The CDR3 runs 14 residues. V was cut by 6 bases and J by 2 bases, with 14 bases left in between. In germline, CDR1 is MDHEN, CDR2 SYDVKM. DNA of the CDR3: TGTGCCAGCAGGAGCCTCTCGGACACCTACGAGCAGTACTTC. Protein: CASRSLSDTYEQYF.

The chain combines TRBV30 with TRBJ1-4, with D tentatively TRBD1 (6 bases). CDR1 and CDR2 from the germline V gene are GTSNPN and SVGIG (reference sequence). V was trimmed by 2 bases and J by 7 bases, leaving 17 bases between them. The CDR3 consists of 15 residues. The CDR3: CAWSRGGGGGEKLFF. The CDR3 DNA reads as TGTGCCTGGAGTCGGGGAGGGGGAGGGGGTGAAAAACTGTTTTTT. Full variable domain (outside the CDR3, taken from reference TRBV30 and TRBJ1-4): SQTIHQWPATLVQPVGSPLSLECTVEGTSNPNLYWYRQAAGRGLQLLFYSVGIGQISSEVPQNLSASRPQDRQFILSSKKLLLSDSGFYLCAWSRGGGGGEKLFFGSGTQLSVL.

The rearrangement uses TRBV18 and TRBJ2-1; D is unresolved. This CDR3 has 13 amino acids. Trimming left V 2 bases short and J 10 bases short, with 12 bases between. From germline, CDR1 is KGHSH and CDR2 LQKENI. CDR3 in amino acids: CASSPNFLLEQFF. The DNA for the CDR3 is TGTGCCAGCTCACCAAACTTCCTCCTGGAGCAGTTCTTC.

V gene TRBV27 combines with J gene TRBJ1-2; the match to TRBD1 covers 8 bases. Germline V lookup: CDR1 MNHEY, CDR2 SMNVEV (reference sequence). This CDR3 has 14 amino acids. J was trimmed by 5 bases and V by 6 bases; bases with no gene match: 8. The CDR3 spells CASSPQGARYGYTF. CDR3 in DNA: TGTGCCAGCAGCCCGCAGGGGGCCAGGTATGGCTACACCTTC.

This clone was seen once. The chain is built from TRBV28 and TRBJ2-7; possible D gene TRBD2, 5 bases. This CDR3 spans 12 amino acids. The V end was cut by 5 bases, the J end by 4 bases, with 9 bases between. Looked up from germline, CDR1 is MDHEN and CDR2 is SYDVKM. The CDR3 loop reads CASSIQRYEQYF. For the CDR3, the DNA is TGTGCCAGCAGTATTCAGCGGTACGAGCAGTACTTC.

This CDR3 is CASSSGAVYGYTF. CDR3 nucleotides: TGTGCCAGCAGCTCAGGGGCGGTCTATGGCTACACCTTC. The rearrangement joins TRBV9 to TRBJ1-2; weak D call: TRBD1 (6 bases). Germline loops: CDR1 SGDLS, CDR2 YYNGEE. This CDR3 comprises 13 residues. With 4 bases removed from V and 4 bases from J, the gap between germline ends came to 11 bases.

The sample holds one count of this clone. The rearrangement links TRBV27 to TRBJ2-5; 7 positions agree with TRBD2. The CDR3 runs to 13 residues. The trim removed 3 bases at V and 7 bases at J, leaving 5 bases unmatched. Germline CDR1 reads MNHEY; CDR2 reads SMNVEV (reference sequence). The CDR3 sequence: CASSFGGVGTQYF. The CDR3 DNA is TGTGCCAGCAGTTTTGGGGGGGTGGGGACCCAGTACTTC.

This clone showed up just once. The chain carries TRBV5-4 and TRBJ2-7; D may be TRBD2 (6 bases). Trimming shortened V by 0 bases and J by 2 bases, and 12 bases separated the two germline ends. This CDR3 spans 15 amino acids. Germline-derived CDR1 and CDR2 are SGHNT and YYREEE (reference sequence). The CDR3 nucleotides read TGTGCCAGCAGCTTGGTAGGAGGGAGCCCCTACGAGCAGTACTTC. It is translated as CASSLVGGSPYEQYF.

The genes are TRBV11-2 and TRBJ1-4; D not certain. CDR1 SGHAT and CDR2 FQNNGV come from the germline V gene. V lost 2 bases and J lost 10, with 14 bases in between. This CDR3 has 14 residues. The CDR3 DNA reads as TGTGCCAGCAGCTTATCCGGTAACGACGGAAAACTGTTTTTT. Encoded protein: CASSLSGNDGKLFF.

The chain is built from TRBV6-1 and TRBJ1-1; no clear D. The CDR3 has 14 amino acids. Germline CDR1 and CDR2: MNHNS and SASEGT. V was cut by 2 bases and J by 5 bases, with 12 bases left in between. The CDR3 loop reads CASSEFGEGTEAFF. In DNA, the CDR3 is TGTGCCAGCAGTGAATTCGGGGAGGGTACTGAAGCTTTCTTT.

CDR3 region: CATSRDPFPAFF. As DNA, the CDR3 is TGTGCCACCAGCAGAGATCCGTTTCCAGCTTTCTTT. This chain links TRBV15 with TRBJ1-1, with D uncertain. Germline V gene data show CDR1 as LNHNV and CDR2 as YYDKDF (reference sequence). Trimming stripped 0 bases from V and 10 bases from J, with 9 bases between. This CDR3 has 12 residues.

The gene calls are TRBV7-7 and TRBJ2-5; TRBD1 agrees at 8 bases. The V and J ends lost 0 bases and 3 bases, in that order; junction bases with no gene match: 6. The CDR3 totals 16 residues. CDR1 and CDR2 (germline): SSHAT, FNYEAQ (reference sequence). CDR3: CASSLAAGGSEETQYF. In DNA, the CDR3 is TGTGCCAGCAGCTTAGCTGCAGGGGGCAGTGAAGAGACCCAGTACTTC.

The rearrangement uses TRBV5-1 and TRBJ1-1, with D maybe TRBD1 (5 bases). V was pared by 0 bases and J by 1 base, with 10 bases between. The germline CDR1 and CDR2 sequences are SGHRS and YFSETQ. This CDR3 region has 15 residues. The CDR3 here is CASSLDWGANTEAFF. For the CDR3, the DNA is TGCGCCAGCAGCTTGGACTGGGGCGCGAACACTGAAGCTTTCTTT.

This clone has only one observation. The chain is built from TRBV30 and TRBJ1-2; D is undetermined. The CDR3 is 13 amino acids. V dropped 2 bases and J dropped 7 bases, with 14 bases sitting between them. Germline lookup yields CDR1 GTSNPN and CDR2 SVGIG (reference sequence). The CDR3 here is CAWSPDGSAGYTF. Here the CDR3 DNA reads TGTGCCTGGAGTCCGGACGGTTCGGCTGGCTACACCTTC.

The V and J genes are TRBV7-3 and TRBJ2-3, with D possibly called TRBD1 or TRBD2 (6 bases each). The germline CDR1 and CDR2 sequences are SGHTA and FQGTGA. V was trimmed by 2 bases and J by 1 base, leaving 10 bases between them. The CDR3 loop spans 15 amino acids. The CDR3 loop is CASSLSGAGTDTQYF. The CDR3 nucleotides are TGTGCCAGCAGCTTATCGGGGGCTGGCACAGATACGCAGTATTTT. Drawing the rest from reference TRBV7-3 and TRBJ2-3, the complete variable domain is GAGVSQTPSNKVTEKGKYVELRCDPISGHTALYWYRQSLGQGPEFLIYFQGTGAADDSGLPNDRFFAVRPEGSVSTLKIQRTERGDSAVYLCASSLSGAGTDTQYFGPGTRLTVL.

CDR3 nucleotides: TGTGCCAGCAGCTCCCGGCGATACAATGAGCAGTTCTTC. It yields the protein CASSSRRYNEQFF. The gene calls are TRBV7-9 and TRBJ2-1; D uncertain. Germline values: CDR1 SEHNR, CDR2 FQNEAQ (reference sequence). CDR3 size: 13 residues. V was clipped by 4 bases and J by 4 bases, with 8 bases between them. Full variable domain (remainder filled in from reference TRBV7-9 and TRBJ2-1): DTGVSQNPRHKITKRGQNVTFRCDPISEHNRLYWYRQTLGQGPEFLTYFQNEAQLEKSRLLSDRFSAERPKGSFSTLEIQRTEQGDSAMYLCASSSRRYNEQFFGPGTRLTVL.

This clone was recorded once. V usage is TRBV27 and J usage is TRBJ2-7; 9 bases match TRBD1. CDR1 is MNHEY and CDR2 is SMNVEV in the germline V gene (reference sequence). Trimming at V came to 2 bases and at J to 5 bases, leaving 4 bases not matched to a gene. The CDR3 sequence is 14 residues long. The CDR3 sequence is CASSLTGTGNEQYF. CDR3 coding DNA: TGTGCCAGCAGTTTAACCGGGACAGGGAACGAGCAGTACTTC.

The chain recombines TRBV9 with TRBJ2-1; D possibly matches TRBD1 or TRBD2 (5 bases each). The germline V gene has CDR1 SGDLS and CDR2 YYNGEE. V was trimmed by 3 bases and J by 8 bases, leaving 18 bases between them. The CDR3 runs 15 residues. The CDR3 loop is CASSAEGLDDDEQFF. The CDR3 DNA reads TGTGCCAGCAGCGCCGAGGGGCTAGATGACGATGAGCAGTTCTTC.

V gene TRBV10-3 combines with J gene TRBJ2-2; TRBD2 agrees at 7 bases. The germline CDR1 and CDR2 sequences are ENHRY and SYGVKD. This CDR3 is built from 10 residues. J gave up 8 bases and V 11 bases, and 2 bases lay outside the gene matches. This chain's CDR3 is CASGGGELFF. CDR3 DNA sequence: TGTGCCTCGGGGGGAGGGGAGCTGTTTTTT.

The V gene is TRBV7-9, the J gene TRBJ2-1; D remains ambiguous. The V gene's germline CDR1 is SEHNR and CDR2 FQNEAQ (reference sequence). V was shortened by 3 bases and J by 10 bases, with 7 bases between the two germline ends. CDR3 size: 11 residues. The DNA of the CDR3 is TGTGCCAGCAGCTTCGCGGCAGAGCAGTTCTTC. Its protein is CASSFAAEQFF.